The clone carrying this T cell receptor beta chain was observed many times. Its antigen is unidentified. This sample is part of a study of Graves' ophthalmopathy and Graves' hyperthyroidism. For repertoire sequencing, the TCR beta CDR3 regions were amplified from RNA transcripts. First-round RT-PCR with HTBI primers preceded a second-round multiplex PCR. MiXCR, run by TCRdb on the multiplex PCR reads, gives a single entry per CDR3 protein. The sample holds some 380,000 distinct CDR3 sequences, 15% to 17% seen once. This CDR3 contains 13 residues. V was pared by 4 bases and J by 4 bases, with 10 bases between. No ophthalmopathy within 18 months of follow-up signified stable hyperthyroidism. General study findings and limits: Researchers report that a 13-signature model separated ophthalmopathy from stable hyperthyroidism, posting less than 90% sensitivity and 65% to 82% specificity.

The V call is TRBV12-3 or TRBV12-4, the J call TRBJ1-2; D might be TRBD1 (6 bases). This clonotype was sampled from a young woman with stable Graves' hyperthyroidism. Sequencing was done on a sample of peripheral blood. The CDR3: CASSSGHSYGYTF. CDR3 nucleotides: TGTGCCAGCAGTTCGGGACATTCCTATGGCTACACCTTC.